The 31 T cell receptor beta chains below come from one sample, sequenced in a study of blood T cells in healthy people across ages. Then a second PCR, running roughly 6 to 11 cycles, was carried out with a sample-barcoded 5' primer and a J-beta primer mix. TCRdb re-derived calls from the 5' RACE reads in MiXCR, one entry per CDR3 protein. The sample lists about 640,000 distinct CDR3 sequences; 58% were seen once. The sample was blood. The receptors were gathered from a man aged 55-75 years in good health.

CDR3 sequence reads: CASSSRDRADEQFF. CDR3 coding DNA: TGCGCCAGCAGCTCCCGGGACAGGGCGGATGAGCAGTTCTTC. J is TRBJ2-1 and V is TRBV5-1; 9 positions match TRBD1. V was pared by 3 bases and J by 8 bases, with 6 bases of the junction left unmatched. Germline values: CDR1 SGHRS, CDR2 YFSETQ. This CDR3 has 14 amino acids.

This clonotype was seen just once. Germline and junction disagree at one end, which may indicate a read error. The chain recombines TRBV10-3 with TRBJ2-7, with D tentatively TRBD1 or TRBD2 (5 bases each). CDR3 length: 16 residues. CDR1 is ENHRY, CDR2 SYGVKD, per germline. CDR3 sequence (DNA): TGTGCCATCACCACGGATGATGGGGGAAGCTCCTGCGAGCAGTACTTC. It specifies CAITTDDGGSSCEQYF.

The chain employs TRBV6-1 and TRBJ2-3; 7 positions agree with TRBD2. This CDR3 is 16 amino acids long. Germline values: CDR1 MNHNS, CDR2 SASEGT. J lost 6 bases, V lost 6 bases, and 15 bases had no gene match. The CDR3 sequence: CASSDPGRGYGDTQYF. The CDR3 DNA sequence: TGTGCCAGCAGCGACCCCGGGCGGGGGTACGGGGATACGCAGTATTTT.

A few counts support this clonotype. The J gene is TRBJ1-4, the V gene TRBV12-3 or TRBV12-4; D may be TRBD1 (6 bases). The ends were cut back, 5 bases at V and 3 bases at J, with 13 bases in the middle. This CDR3 has 15 amino acids. CDR3 residues: CASSLTGLANEKLFF. CDR3 nucleotide sequence: TGTGCCAGCAGTCTAACAGGGTTGGCTAATGAAAAACTGTTTTTT.

This clonotype has more than one count but fewer than ten. The rearrangement links TRBV14 to TRBJ2-3; D is undetermined. Between the trimmed V and J ends, which lost 3 bases and 6 bases, there was a span of 13 bases. This CDR3 has 14 residues. Germline values: CDR1 SGHDN, CDR2 FVKESK. CDR3 nucleotides: TGTGCCAGCAGCCATGCCGGATTTGCGGATACGCAGTATTTT. It yields the protein CASSHAGFADTQYF.

This chain uses TRBV28 with TRBJ1-5; TRBD1 might be the D (6 bases). Germline-derived CDR1 and CDR2 are MDHEN and SYDVKM. The CDR3 loop spans 16 amino acids. V shed 4 bases and J shed 2 bases, with 15 bases lying between them. The CDR3 protein is CASSSTGRMGNQPQHF. The DNA of the CDR3 is TGTGCCAGCAGTTCCACAGGGCGGATGGGCAATCAGCCCCAGCATTTT.

This clonotype has only a few counts. The chain has TRBV5-1 and TRBJ2-1; possible D gene TRBD1, 6 bases. The germline V and J ends were trimmed by 3 bases and 3 bases, with 13 bases remaining between them. Germline assignment: CDR1 SGHRS and CDR2 YFSETQ. The CDR3 has 15 amino acids. The CDR3 sequence: CASSSDRPFYNEQFF. Here the CDR3 DNA reads TGCGCCAGCAGCTCTGACAGGCCCTTCTACAATGAGCAGTTCTTC.

V is TRBV28 and J is TRBJ2-7; TRBD1 matches at 8 bases. The germline V gene encodes CDR1 MDHEN and CDR2 SYDVKM. The CDR3 loop spans 14 amino acids. Trimming cost V 6 bases and J 4 bases; bases outside gene matches: 8. The CDR3 DNA sequence: TGTGCCAGCAGATCGACAGGGGTGCCTTACGAGCAGTACTTC. This encodes CASRSTGVPYEQYF. The whole variable domain, remainder taken from reference TRBV28 and TRBJ2-7, is DVKVTQSSRYLVKRTGEKVFLECVQDMDHENMFWYRQDPGLGLRLIYFSYDVKMKEKGDIPEGYSVSREKKERFSLILESASTNQTSMYLCASRSTGVPYEQYFGPGTRLTVT.

This clonotype was found a few times. The chain couples TRBV5-1 to TRBJ1-2; 8 bases line up with TRBD1. The CDR3 is 14 residues long. V lost 4 bases to trimming and J lost 3 bases; unmatched junction nucleotides: 5. Germline V CDR1 and CDR2: SGHRS, YFSETQ. CDR3 in amino acids: CASSRGQAHYGYTF. DNA for the CDR3: TGCGCCAGCAGCAGGGGACAGGCGCACTATGGCTACACCTTC.

This clonotype was observed a handful of times. CDR3 DNA sequence: TGCAGTGCTACCCGGGCAGGGGCCGGGGACAATGAGCAGTTCTTC. Translating it yields CSATRAGAGDNEQFF. The J gene is TRBJ2-1, the V gene TRBV20-1, with D perhaps TRBD1 (6 bases). Per the germline V gene, CDR1 is DFQATT and CDR2 is SNEGSKA (reference sequence). Trimming removed 4 bases at V and 5 bases at J, with 18 bases between. This CDR3 is built from 15 residues.

V is TRBV6-5 and J is TRBJ2-6; D ambiguous. Trimming left V 7 bases short and J 0 bases short, with 7 bases between. The CDR3 totals 14 residues. Germline-derived CDR1 and CDR2 are MNHEY and SVGAGI. CDR3 sequence reads: CASMRDSGANVLTF. As DNA, the CDR3 is TGTGCCAGCATGCGCGACTCTGGGGCCAACGTCCTGACTTTC.

In its sample, this clonotype was seen a few times. The V and J genes are TRBV27 and TRBJ2-6; a possible D gene is TRBD1 (6 bases). The germline V gene has CDR1 MNHEY and CDR2 SMNVEV (reference sequence). The V end lost 5 bases, the J end lost 4 bases, and 9 bases lay between the germline ends. This CDR3 has 14 amino acids. The DNA of the CDR3 is TGTGCCAGCAGTCCAGGGGCAGGGGCCAACGTCCTGACTTTC. This sequence encodes CASSPGAGANVLTF.

This clonotype has just a few counts. V and J are TRBV29-1 and TRBJ2-5, with 7 bases fitting TRBD1. The CDR3 extends over 12 amino acids. Trimming took 7 bases from V and 5 from J; bases not matched to a gene: 7. Germline CDR1 and CDR2: SQVTM and ANQGSEA. In nucleotides, the CDR3 is TGCAGCGACCTCCAGGGGGAGGAGACCCAGTACTTC. Its protein is CSDLQGEETQYF.

The chain recombines TRBV20-1 with TRBJ1-5; 8 nucleotides match TRBD1. In germline, CDR1 is DFQATT, CDR2 SNEGSKA (reference sequence). V shed 5 bases, J shed 2 bases, and the junction held 5 bases outside the gene matches. This CDR3 region has 14 residues. The CDR3 is CSASDRAGNQPQHF. The CDR3 region has the DNA TGCAGTGCTTCGGACAGGGCGGGCAATCAGCCCCAGCATTTT.

The V gene is TRBV7-9, the J gene TRBJ2-1; D may be TRBD2 (7 bases). The V gene's germline CDR1 is SEHNR and CDR2 FQNEAQ (reference sequence). This CDR3 is 15 amino acids long. Trimming shortened V by 5 bases and J by 0 bases, and 11 bases separated the two germline ends. The CDR3 coding sequence is TGTGCCAGCAGCCTTCGGGGGGCCTCCTACAATGAGCAGTTCTTC. Its protein is CASSLRGASYNEQFF.

This clonotype appeared once. This chain connects TRBV11-2 to TRBJ1-2; D not certain. Germline V gives CDR1 SGHAT, CDR2 FQNNGV. The CDR3 spans 16 residues. Trimming shortened V by 5 bases and J by 1 base, and 17 bases separated the two germline ends. The CDR3 here is CASSRSSRDRNYGYTF. The CDR3 DNA sequence: TGTGCCAGCAGCCGGTCGTCGAGGGATCGTAACTATGGCTACACCTTC.

This clonotype was observed at least ten times. V gene TRBV29-1 combines with J gene TRBJ2-7; D is tentatively TRBD1 or TRBD2 (5 bases each). The length of the CDR3 is 15 residues. Trimming took off 1 base at V and 1 base at J, with 14 bases between the two ends. The V gene's germline CDR1 is SQVTM and CDR2 ANQGSEA. The CDR3 loop is CSVEGARDRSYEQYF. CDR3 DNA: TGCAGCGTTGAAGGGGCCCGGGACCGGTCCTACGAGCAGTACTTC.

The rearrangement links TRBV18 to TRBJ2-5; D is unclear. Trimming took 3 bases from V and 9 from J, leaving 20 bases between them. The CDR3 runs 15 residues. Per germline, CDR1 KGHSH and CDR2 LQKENI. The CDR3 nucleotides are TGTGCCAGCTCACCTCGAAGTCCCCCCGCTGGGGCCCAGTACTTC. Its protein is CASSPRSPPAGAQYF.

This clonotype was counted ten times or more. The chain employs TRBV20-1 and TRBJ2-5, with D perhaps matching TRBD1 (5 bases). Trimming pared 2 bases from V and 3 bases from J, leaving 10 bases between. The germline gives CDR1 DFQATT, CDR2 SNEGSKA (reference sequence). The CDR3 runs to 13 residues. The CDR3 sequence is CSARLLGEETQYF. For the CDR3, the DNA is TGCAGTGCTAGACTTTTAGGGGAAGAGACCCAGTACTTC.

In this sample, this clonotype turned up a few times. The chain couples TRBV5-1 to TRBJ2-4, with TRBD2 matching 10 bases. The CDR3 spans 14 residues. V lost 1 base and J lost 8; bases outside the gene matches: 3. The V gene's germline CDR1 is SGHRS and CDR2 YFSETQ. In DNA, the CDR3 is TGCGCCAGCAGCTTGAGAGCGGGGGGGGACATTCAGTACTTC. Translated: CASSLRAGGDIQYF.

The chain recombines TRBV27 with TRBJ2-1; a possible D gene is TRBD2 (7 bases). Germline V lookup: CDR1 MNHEY, CDR2 SMNVEV (reference sequence). This CDR3 has 15 residues. The V and J ends lost 0 bases and 6 bases respectively, with 12 bases between them. This chain's CDR3 is CASSLSGGRVNEQFF. The CDR3 DNA reads as TGTGCCAGCAGTTTATCCGGGGGGCGGGTCAATGAGCAGTTCTTC.

This clonotype was detected once. The rearrangement uses TRBV29-1 and TRBJ1-4; 7 bases are a match to TRBD1. CDR3 size: 12 residues. Germline loops: CDR1 SQVTM, CDR2 ANQGSEA. The V gene end was trimmed by 7 bases and the J gene end by 14 bases; junction bases not matched to a gene: 13. CDR3 DNA sequence: TGCAGCGCCGGACTCACAGGGGCCGTGCTGTTTTTT. Amino acid sequence: CSAGLTGAVLFF.

The chain joins TRBV28 to TRBJ2-2, with unresolved D. The CDR3 length is 10 residues. Germline CDR1 MDHEN, CDR2 SYDVKM. V dropped 8 bases and J dropped 5 bases, with 3 bases sitting between them. CDR3 DNA sequence: TGTGCCAGCGGGACCGGGGAGCTGTTTTTT. Translated, it gives CASGTGELFF.

This sequence joins TRBV10-2 and TRBJ2-5, with unresolved D. The CDR3 runs to 15 residues. From germline, CDR1 is WSHSY and CDR2 SAAADI. Trimming left V 2 bases short and J 5 bases short, with 15 bases between. CDR3 nucleotides: TGCGCCAGCAGTGAGGATCCAGTCGGGTGGGAGACCCAGTACTTC. Its translation: CASSEDPVGWETQYF.

This clonotype has a handful of counts. The chain couples TRBV2 to TRBJ2-1, with D possibly matching TRBD1 (5 bases). The CDR3 runs to 13 residues. Germline-derived CDR1 and CDR2 are SNHLY and FYNNEI. V was clipped by 4 bases and J by 6 bases, with 10 bases between them. The CDR3 region is CASSAPGPNEQFF. CDR3 DNA: TGTGCCAGCAGTGCCCCAGGGCCCAATGAGCAGTTCTTC.

V usage is TRBV5-1 and J usage is TRBJ1-1; no clear D gene. This CDR3 is 14 amino acids long. Per the germline V gene, CDR1 is SGHRS and CDR2 is YFSETQ. V shed 3 bases and J shed 0 bases, with 9 bases lying between them. CDR3 in amino acids: CASSSTGMNTEAFF. The CDR3 DNA reads as TGCGCCAGCAGCTCGACGGGAATGAACACTGAAGCTTTCTTT.

This clonotype was observed a single time. The chain employs TRBV20-1 and TRBJ2-3, with TRBD2 matching 7 bases. The trim removed 0 bases at V and 1 base at J, leaving 4 bases unmatched. The CDR3 has 15 amino acids. From germline, CDR1 is DFQATT and CDR2 SNEGSKA (reference sequence). The CDR3 spells CSARDVSGGTDTQYF. The DNA of the CDR3 is TGCAGTGCTAGAGATGTAAGCGGGGGCACAGATACGCAGTATTTT.

V is TRBV29-1 and J is TRBJ1-2; D not resolved. This CDR3 is built from 11 residues. The germline V gene encodes CDR1 SQVTM and CDR2 ANQGSEA. V shed 5 bases and J shed 4 bases, with 8 bases lying between them. This CDR3 is CSVLGIYGYTF. DNA for the CDR3: TGCAGCGTTCTGGGGATCTATGGCTACACCTTC.

This clonotype was counted between two and nine times. V is TRBV7-2 and J is TRBJ2-7; D gene unclear. CDR1 is SGHTA, CDR2 FQGNSA, per germline. V was clipped by 0 bases and J by 3 bases, with 6 bases between them. The CDR3 contains 13 residues. In DNA, the CDR3 is TGTGCCAGCAGCTTAGCGGGGATCTACGAGCAGTACTTC. It yields the protein CASSLAGIYEQYF.

This clonotype was counted a few times. The rearrangement links TRBV5-6 to TRBJ1-5; a weak D match, TRBD1 (6 bases). Germline CDR1 and CDR2: SGHDT and YYEEEE. The CDR3 is made up of 17 amino acids. Trimming removed 4 bases from V and 0 bases from J, with 17 bases in between. This CDR3 is CASSNTKGGVSNQPQHF. Here the CDR3 DNA reads TGTGCCAGCAGCAACACGAAAGGGGGGGTTAGCAATCAGCCCCAGCATTTT.

The rearrangement links TRBV12-3 or TRBV12-4 to TRBJ2-3; D gene unclear. Trimming stripped 6 bases from V and 1 base from J, with 8 bases between. The CDR3 extends over 13 amino acids. CDR3 bases: TGTGCCAGCAGGGCGGCCGGCACAGATACGCAGTATTTT. It yields the protein CASRAAGTDTQYF.